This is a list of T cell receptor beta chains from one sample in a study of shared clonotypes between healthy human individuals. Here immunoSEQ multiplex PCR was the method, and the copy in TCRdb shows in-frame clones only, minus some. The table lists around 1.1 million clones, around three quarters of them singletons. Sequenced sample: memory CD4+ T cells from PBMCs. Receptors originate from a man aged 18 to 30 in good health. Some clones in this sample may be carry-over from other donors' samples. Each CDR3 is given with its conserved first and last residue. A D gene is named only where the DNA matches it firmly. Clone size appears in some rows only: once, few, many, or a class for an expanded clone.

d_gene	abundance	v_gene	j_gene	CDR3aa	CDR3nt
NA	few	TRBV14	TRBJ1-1	CASSHAERTFF	TGTGCCAGCAGCCATGCGGAGAGAACTTTCTTT
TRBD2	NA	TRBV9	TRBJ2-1	CASSESGSGYNEQFF	TGTGCCAGCAGCGAGAGCGGGAGCGGCTACAATGAGCAGTTCTTC
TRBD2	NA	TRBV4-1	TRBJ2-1	CASSQEGPKTSGPGYNEQFF	TGCGCCAGCAGCCAAGAAGGACCGAAGACTAGCGGGCCGGGGTACAATGAGCAGTTCTTC
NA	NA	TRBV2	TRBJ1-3	CASTRERYSGNTIYF	TGTGCCAGCACTCGGGAGCGGTACTCTGGAAACACCATATATTTT
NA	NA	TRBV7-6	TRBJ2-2	CASSLGSGRNTGELFF	TGTGCCAGCAGCTTAGGATCGGGACGTAACACCGGGGAGCTGTTTTTT
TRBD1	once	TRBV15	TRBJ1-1	CATSRPTGGADTEAFF	TGTGCCACCAGCAGGCCAACAGGGGGCGCGGACACTGAAGCTTTCTTT
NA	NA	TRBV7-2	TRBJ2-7	CASSPPRRTSEQYF	TGTGCCAGCAGCCCCCCCCGGAGGACCTCCGAGCAGTACTTC
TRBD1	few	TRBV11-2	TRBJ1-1	CASSSSFDRGLVTEAFF	TGTGCCAGCAGCTCAAGCTTCGACAGGGGGCTGGTTACTGAAGCTTTCTTT
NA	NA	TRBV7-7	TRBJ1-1	CASSKLIQVNTEAFF	TGTGCCAGCAGCAAACTCATACAGGTGAACACTGAAGCTTTCTTT
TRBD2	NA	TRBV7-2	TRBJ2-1	CASSLRGGREDEQFF	TGTGCCAGCAGCTTAAGGGGCGGGAGGGAGGATGAGCAGTTCTTC
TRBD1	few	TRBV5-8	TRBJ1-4	CASSSGQGGNEKLFF	TGTGCCAGCAGCTCGGGACAGGGTGGTAATGAAAAACTGTTTTTT
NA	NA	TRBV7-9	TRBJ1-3	CASRTTYLGLSSSGNTIYF	TGTGCCAGCAGGACCACCTATTTGGGACTGTCGAGCTCTGGAAACACCATATATTTT
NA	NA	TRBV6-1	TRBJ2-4	CASSEESGNKNIQYF	TGTGCCAGCAGTGAAGAGTCGGGCAACAAAAACATTCAGTACTTC
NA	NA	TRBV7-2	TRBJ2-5	CASRNGGQETQYF	TGTGCCAGCAGGAATGGCGGGCAAGAGACCCAGTACTTC
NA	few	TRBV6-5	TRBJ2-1	CASSYERGPYNEQFF	TGTGCCAGCAGTTACGAACGGGGGCCCTACAATGAGCAGTTCTTC
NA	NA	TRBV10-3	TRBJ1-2	CAISVASGGYGYTF	TGTGCCATTTCCGTGGCGTCCGGGGGCTATGGCTACACCTTC
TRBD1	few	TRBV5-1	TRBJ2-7	CASSLGDRVEQYF	TGCGCCAGCAGCTTGGGGGACAGGGTCGAGCAGTACTTC
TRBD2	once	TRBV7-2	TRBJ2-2	CASSREGTNTGELFF	TGTGCCAGCAGCAGGGAGGGAACGAACACCGGGGAGCTGTTTTTT
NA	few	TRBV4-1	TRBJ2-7	CASSQSGTGVEQYF	TGCGCCAGCAGCCAGTCCGGGACTGGGGTCGAGCAGTACTTC
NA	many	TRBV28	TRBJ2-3	CASSRGVDTQYF	TGTGCCAGCAGTCGTGGCGTGGATACGCAGTATTTT
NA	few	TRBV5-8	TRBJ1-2	CASSFYQDSGYTF	TGTGCCAGCAGCTTTTATCAAGACTCTGGCTACACCTTC
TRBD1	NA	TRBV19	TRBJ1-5	CASSSDRESVSNQPQHF	TGTGCCAGTAGTAGTGACAGGGAGAGCGTCAGCAATCAGCCCCAGCATTTT
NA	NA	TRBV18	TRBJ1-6	CASSRGGVDSPLHF	TGTGCCAGCTCAAGAGGAGGAGTCGATTCACCCCTCCACTTT
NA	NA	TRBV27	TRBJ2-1	CASSLSPTLGNEQFF	TGTGCCAGCAGTTTATCGCCGACCTTGGGCAATGAGCAGTTCTTC
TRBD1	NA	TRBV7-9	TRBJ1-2	CASSPPDTDRGRGYTF	TGTGCCAGCAGCCCCCCCGATACCGACAGGGGGCGAGGCTACACCTTC
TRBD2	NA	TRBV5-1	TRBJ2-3	CASSPSSSGRGDTQYF	TGCGCCAGCAGCCCCTCCTCTAGCGGGAGGGGTGATACGCAGTATTTT
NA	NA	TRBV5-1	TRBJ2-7	CASSLLGGGAYEQYF	TGCGCCAGCAGCTTGTTAGGGGGAGGCGCCTACGAGCAGTACTTC
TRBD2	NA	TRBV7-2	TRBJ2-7	CASSSQSAGEAYEQYF	TGTGCCAGTAGCTCCCAATCGGCGGGAGAGGCATACGAGCAGTACTTC
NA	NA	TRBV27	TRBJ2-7	CASRIPHGALTLPYEQYF	TGTGCCAGCAGAATTCCCCATGGGGCCCTTACCCTTCCCTACGAGCAGTACTTC
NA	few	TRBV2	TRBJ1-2	CASGVDYGYTF	TGTGCCAGCGGTGTTGACTATGGCTACACCTTC